Listed below are T cell receptor beta chains from one sample, sequenced in a study of memory CD4+ T cells and cytomegalovirus serostatus. TCRdb's copy holds only in-frame clones and misses some; the assay was immunoSEQ multiplex PCR. The sample yields about 52,000 clones, over 60% seen once. What was sequenced was memory CD4+ T cells from blood. Receptors were obtained from an adult in good health and CMV-seropositive. CDR3s include the opening cysteine and the closing phenylalanine or tryptophan.

V gene	J gene	CDR3 protein
TRBV7-8	TRBJ1-1	CASRGAGFEAFF
TRBV2	TRBJ2-1	CASTGLQGNEQFF
TRBV27	TRBJ1-6	CASSFRQGFDRPLHF
TRBV6-5	TRBJ1-6	CASRPRQGQNSPLHF
TRBV21-1	TRBJ2-7	CASSKPSHYEQYF
TRBV9	TRBJ1-6	CASSVGHPGNSPLHF
TRBV2	TRBJ1-6	CASSWDRVGSYNSPLHF
TRBV19	TRBJ1-2	CASRGTGYGYTF
TRBV6-5	TRBJ2-7	CASSRTLGSYEQYF
TRBV18	TRBJ2-5	CASSPGETQYF
TRBV2	TRBJ2-2	CASSPGTRGGELFF
TRBV9	TRBJ1-6	CASSPGQTFIYNSPLHF
TRBV6-5	TRBJ2-7	CASSYSAGATYEQYF
TRBV6-5	TRBJ2-7	CASSLSAKGYEQYF
TRBV5-1	TRBJ1-6	CASSLGGTGGWDNSPLHF
TRBV9	TRBJ2-1	CASSETLAGGTSEQFF
TRBV5-1	TRBJ1-1	CASSSQGGRRNTEAFF
TRBV9	TRBJ1-2	CASSVDAGPSYGYTF
TRBV29-1	TRBJ2-7	CSVEIGPYEQYF
TRBV7-8	TRBJ2-5	CASSFGTGRETQYF
TRBV5-6	TRBJ1-6	CASSSLDRGSNSPLHF
TRBV7-6	TRBJ2-3	CASSPMAGQGADTQYF
TRBV2	TRBJ1-2	CASRRDPYGYTF
TRBV5-4	TRBJ1-2	CASSLDRTNYGYTF
TRBV5-5	TRBJ1-1	CASRRTGLSTEAFF
TRBV4-2	TRBJ1-1	CASSQDRYTEAFF
TRBV7-9	TRBJ1-2	CASSLAGGGAHTF
TRBV7-8	TRBJ1-1	CASSYGKGQGNTEAFF